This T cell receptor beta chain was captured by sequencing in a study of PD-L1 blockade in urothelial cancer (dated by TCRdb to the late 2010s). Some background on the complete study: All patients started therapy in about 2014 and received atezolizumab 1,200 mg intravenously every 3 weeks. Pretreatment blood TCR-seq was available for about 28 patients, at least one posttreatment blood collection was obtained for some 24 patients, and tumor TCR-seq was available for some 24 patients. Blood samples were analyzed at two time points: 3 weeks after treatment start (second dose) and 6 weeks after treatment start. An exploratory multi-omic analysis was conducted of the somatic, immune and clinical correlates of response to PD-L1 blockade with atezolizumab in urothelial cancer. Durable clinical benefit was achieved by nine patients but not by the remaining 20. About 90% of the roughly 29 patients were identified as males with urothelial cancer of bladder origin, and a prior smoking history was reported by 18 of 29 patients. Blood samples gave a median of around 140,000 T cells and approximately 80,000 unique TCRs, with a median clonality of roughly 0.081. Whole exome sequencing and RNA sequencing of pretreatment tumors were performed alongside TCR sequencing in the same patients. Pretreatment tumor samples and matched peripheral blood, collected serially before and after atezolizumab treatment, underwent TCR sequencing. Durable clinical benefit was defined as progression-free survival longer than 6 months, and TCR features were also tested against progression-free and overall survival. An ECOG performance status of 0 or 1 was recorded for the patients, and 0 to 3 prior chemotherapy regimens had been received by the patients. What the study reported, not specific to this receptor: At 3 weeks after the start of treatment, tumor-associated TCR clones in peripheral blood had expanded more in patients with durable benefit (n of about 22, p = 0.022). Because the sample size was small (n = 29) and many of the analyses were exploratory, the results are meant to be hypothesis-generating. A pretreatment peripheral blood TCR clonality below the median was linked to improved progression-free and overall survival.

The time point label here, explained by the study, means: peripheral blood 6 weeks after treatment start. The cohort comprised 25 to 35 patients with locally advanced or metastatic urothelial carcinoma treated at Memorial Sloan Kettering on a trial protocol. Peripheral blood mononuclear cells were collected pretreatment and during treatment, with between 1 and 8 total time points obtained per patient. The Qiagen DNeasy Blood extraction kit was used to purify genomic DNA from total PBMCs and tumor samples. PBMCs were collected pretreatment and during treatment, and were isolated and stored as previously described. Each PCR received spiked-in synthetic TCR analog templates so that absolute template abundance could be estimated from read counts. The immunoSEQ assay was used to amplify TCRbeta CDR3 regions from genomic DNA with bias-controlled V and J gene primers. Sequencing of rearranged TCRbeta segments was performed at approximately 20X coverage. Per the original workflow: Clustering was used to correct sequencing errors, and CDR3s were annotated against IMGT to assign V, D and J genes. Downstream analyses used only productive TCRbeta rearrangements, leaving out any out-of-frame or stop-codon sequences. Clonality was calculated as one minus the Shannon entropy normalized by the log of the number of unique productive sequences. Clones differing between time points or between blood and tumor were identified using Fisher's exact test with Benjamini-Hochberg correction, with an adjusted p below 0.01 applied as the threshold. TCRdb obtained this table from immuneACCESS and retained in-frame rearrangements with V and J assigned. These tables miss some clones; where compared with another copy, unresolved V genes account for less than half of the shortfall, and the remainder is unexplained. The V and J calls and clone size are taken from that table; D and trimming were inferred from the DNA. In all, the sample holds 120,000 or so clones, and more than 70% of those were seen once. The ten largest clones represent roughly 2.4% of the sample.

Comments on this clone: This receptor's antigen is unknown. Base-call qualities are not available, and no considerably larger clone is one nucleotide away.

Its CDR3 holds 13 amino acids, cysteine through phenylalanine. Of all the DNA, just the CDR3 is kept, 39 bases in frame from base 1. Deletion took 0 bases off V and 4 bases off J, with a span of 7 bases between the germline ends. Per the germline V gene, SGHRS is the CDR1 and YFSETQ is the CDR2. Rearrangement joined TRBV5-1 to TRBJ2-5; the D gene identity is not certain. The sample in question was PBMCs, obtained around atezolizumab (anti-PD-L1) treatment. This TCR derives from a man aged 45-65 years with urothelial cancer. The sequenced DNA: TGCGCCAGCAGCTTGGGGTTGCGAGAGACCCAGTACTTC. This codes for CASSLGLRETQYF.